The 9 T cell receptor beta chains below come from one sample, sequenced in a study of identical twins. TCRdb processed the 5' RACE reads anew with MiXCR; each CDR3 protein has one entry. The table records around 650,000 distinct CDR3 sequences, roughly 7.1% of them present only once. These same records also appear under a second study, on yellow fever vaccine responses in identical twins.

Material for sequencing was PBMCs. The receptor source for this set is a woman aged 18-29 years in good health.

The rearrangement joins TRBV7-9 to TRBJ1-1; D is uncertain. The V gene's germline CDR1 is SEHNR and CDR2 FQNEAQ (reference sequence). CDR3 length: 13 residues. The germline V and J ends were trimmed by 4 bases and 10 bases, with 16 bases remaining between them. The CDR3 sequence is CASSSRPGFGAFF. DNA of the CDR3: TGTGCCAGCAGCTCAAGACCTGGCTTCGGAGCTTTCTTT.

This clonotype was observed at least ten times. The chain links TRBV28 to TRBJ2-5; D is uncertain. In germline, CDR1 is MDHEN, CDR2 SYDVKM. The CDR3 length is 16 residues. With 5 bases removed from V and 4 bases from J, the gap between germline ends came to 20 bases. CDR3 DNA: TGTGCCAGCAGTCCGATAGGGCTCAGTGGGGTAGAGACCCAGTACTTC. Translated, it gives CASSPIGLSGVETQYF.

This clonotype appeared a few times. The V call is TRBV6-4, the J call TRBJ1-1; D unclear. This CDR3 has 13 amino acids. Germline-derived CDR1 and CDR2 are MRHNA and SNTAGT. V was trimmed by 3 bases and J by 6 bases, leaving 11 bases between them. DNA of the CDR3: TGTGCCAGCAGTGAATATGGGGTACCTGAAGCTTTCTTT. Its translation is CASSEYGVPEAFF.

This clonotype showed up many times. The CDR3, as DNA: TGTGCCAGCAGCCAAGGGAGTGAAGAGACCCAGTACTTC. As protein: CASSQGSEETQYF. The chain couples TRBV14 to TRBJ2-5; D is undetermined. This CDR3 comprises 13 residues. Trimming stripped 1 base from V and 3 bases from J, with 6 bases between. Germline V gene lookup returns CDR1 SGHDN and CDR2 FVKESK. The whole variable domain, filled in from reference TRBV14 and TRBJ2-5, reads EAGVTQFPSHSVIEKGQTVTLRCDPISGHDNLYWYRRVMGKEIKFLLHFVKESKQDESGMPNNRFLAERTGGTYSTLKVQPAELEDSGVYFCASSQGSEETQYFGPGTRLLVL.

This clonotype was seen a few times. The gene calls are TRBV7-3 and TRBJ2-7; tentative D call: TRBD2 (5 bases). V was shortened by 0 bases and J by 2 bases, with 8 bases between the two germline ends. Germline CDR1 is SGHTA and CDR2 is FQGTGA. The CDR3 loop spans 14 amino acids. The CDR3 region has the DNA TGTGCCAGCAGCTTAACGGCGACTACCTACGAGCAGTACTTC. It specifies CASSLTATTYEQYF.

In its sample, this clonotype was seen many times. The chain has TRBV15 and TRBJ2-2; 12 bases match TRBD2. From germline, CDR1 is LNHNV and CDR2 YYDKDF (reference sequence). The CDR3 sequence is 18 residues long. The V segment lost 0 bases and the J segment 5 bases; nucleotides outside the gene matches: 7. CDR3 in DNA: TGTGCCACCAGCAGAGATCTAGGACTAGCGGGGTGGACCGGGGAGCTGTTTTTT. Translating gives CATSRDLGLAGWTGELFF.

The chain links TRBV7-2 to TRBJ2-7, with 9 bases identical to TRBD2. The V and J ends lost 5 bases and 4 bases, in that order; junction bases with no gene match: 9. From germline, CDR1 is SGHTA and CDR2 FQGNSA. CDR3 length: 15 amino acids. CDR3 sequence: CASSQAGGRAYEQYF. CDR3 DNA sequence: TGTGCCAGCAGCCAAGCGGGAGGCAGAGCGTACGAGCAGTACTTC.

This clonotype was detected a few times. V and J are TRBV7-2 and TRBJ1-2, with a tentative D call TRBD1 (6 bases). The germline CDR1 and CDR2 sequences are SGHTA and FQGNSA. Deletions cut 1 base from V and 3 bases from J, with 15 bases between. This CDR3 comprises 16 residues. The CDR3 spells CASSLELGRGDYGYTF. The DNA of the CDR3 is TGTGCCAGCAGCTTAGAGTTAGGCAGGGGAGACTATGGCTACACCTTC.

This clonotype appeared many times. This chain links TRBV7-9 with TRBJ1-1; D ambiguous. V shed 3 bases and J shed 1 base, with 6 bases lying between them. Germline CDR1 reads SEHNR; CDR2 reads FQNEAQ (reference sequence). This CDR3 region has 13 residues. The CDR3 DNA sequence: TGTGCCAGCAGCTTTAGTCCGAACACTGAAGCTTTCTTT. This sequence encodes CASSFSPNTEAFF. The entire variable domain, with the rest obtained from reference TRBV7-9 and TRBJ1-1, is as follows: DTGVSQNPRHKITKRGQNVTFRCDPISEHNRLYWYRQTLGQGPEFLTYFQNEAQLEKSRLLSDRFSAERPKGSFSTLEIQRTEQGDSAMYLCASSFSPNTEAFFGQGTRLTVV.